The rows below give T cell receptor beta chains drawn from one sample of a study of blood T cell repertoires in COVID-19. Only in-frame clones appear in the TCRdb table, and some are missing; sequencing was by immunoSEQ multiplex PCR. The data show about 200,000 clones, with around 90% seen just once and roughly 6.5% held by the top ten. The material sequenced was peripheral blood. These receptors were obtained from a man in his sixties who had recovered from COVID-19. CDR3s include the opening cysteine and the closing phenylalanine or tryptophan.

CDR3aa: CSARTPYEQYF
v_gene: TRBV20-1
j_gene: TRBJ2-7

CDR3aa: CASSSAGTEAYNEQFF
v_gene: TRBV7-2
j_gene: TRBJ2-1

CDR3aa: CASSLVGREGTEAFF
v_gene: TRBV5-5
j_gene: TRBJ1-1

CDR3aa: CASSADRVFNSPLHF
v_gene: TRBV19
j_gene: TRBJ1-6

CDR3aa: CASSLDRFSPLHF
v_gene: TRBV27
j_gene: TRBJ1-6

CDR3aa: CASSLRFGDSSTYEQYF
v_gene: TRBV7-2
j_gene: TRBJ2-7

CDR3aa: CASSLQGLLSLEQFF
v_gene: TRBV3-1/TRBV3-2
j_gene: TRBJ2-1

CDR3aa: CASSQDAAGRYNEQFF
v_gene: TRBV4-1
j_gene: TRBJ2-1

CDR3aa: CASSLRQGADNQPQHF
v_gene: TRBV18
j_gene: TRBJ1-5

CDR3aa: CASSPIGLAGVYEQYF
v_gene: TRBV19
j_gene: TRBJ2-7

CDR3aa: CASSLGLSTDTQYF
v_gene: TRBV7-2
j_gene: TRBJ2-3

CDR3aa: CASSPGVGTSGETQYF
v_gene: TRBV14
j_gene: TRBJ2-5

CDR3aa: CASQDTEAFF
v_gene: TRBV18
j_gene: TRBJ1-1

CDR3aa: CASSLGGTTNEKLFF
v_gene: TRBV5-4
j_gene: TRBJ1-4

CDR3aa: CASGAGLAGGPTDTQYF
v_gene: TRBV12-5
j_gene: TRBJ2-3

CDR3aa: CASRLTGSNQPQHF
v_gene: TRBV2
j_gene: TRBJ1-5

CDR3aa: CASSTGLAGLGEQFF
v_gene: TRBV5-1
j_gene: TRBJ2-1

CDR3aa: CASKAGSGNTIYF
v_gene: TRBV2
j_gene: TRBJ1-3

CDR3aa: CASSLVPGTLETQYF
v_gene: TRBV7-2
j_gene: TRBJ2-5

CDR3aa: CASSRDTLNEQFF
v_gene: TRBV18
j_gene: TRBJ2-1

CDR3aa: CASSLMILLDRVGGYTF
v_gene: TRBV28
j_gene: TRBJ1-2

CDR3aa: CASRQGLGTGELFF
v_gene: TRBV7-2
j_gene: TRBJ2-2

CDR3aa: CARRVPGGFYEQYF
v_gene: TRBV5-3
j_gene: TRBJ2-7

CDR3aa: CASSSAGGAGNEKLFF
v_gene: TRBV13
j_gene: TRBJ1-4

CDR3aa: CASSLSETGRNTEAFF
v_gene: TRBV2
j_gene: TRBJ1-1

CDR3aa: CASSSGLAGILRSYEQYF
v_gene: TRBV6-2/TRBV6-3
j_gene: TRBJ2-7

CDR3aa: CASRVRGGNNYGYTF
v_gene: TRBV5-6
j_gene: TRBJ1-2

CDR3aa: CASSPNQETQYF
v_gene: TRBV18
j_gene: TRBJ2-5

CDR3aa: CASRGREGRQPQHF
v_gene: TRBV19
j_gene: TRBJ1-5

CDR3aa: CASRGYGLAGASNQPQHF
v_gene: TRBV6-4
j_gene: TRBJ1-5

CDR3aa: CASRLQGDREQYF
v_gene: TRBV12-3/TRBV12-4
j_gene: TRBJ2-7

CDR3aa: CASSYSSSERETQYF
v_gene: TRBV6-5
j_gene: TRBJ2-5

CDR3aa: CASSLIGAGTEAFF
v_gene: TRBV27
j_gene: TRBJ1-1

CDR3aa: CASRGQGNRGTDTQYF
v_gene: TRBV28
j_gene: TRBJ2-3

CDR3aa: CASSQSRDRAYEQYF
v_gene: TRBV3-1/TRBV3-2
j_gene: TRBJ2-7

CDR3aa: CASSDREGTGELFF
v_gene: TRBV5-4
j_gene: TRBJ2-2

CDR3aa: CASSYDRGQNYGYTF
v_gene: TRBV6-2/TRBV6-3
j_gene: TRBJ1-2

CDR3aa: CASSPSGGRLESEAFF
v_gene: TRBV7-9
j_gene: TRBJ1-1

CDR3aa: CASSLDRAITSAEGYTF
v_gene: TRBV11-2
j_gene: TRBJ1-2

CDR3aa: CAWKAGTGANVLTF
v_gene: TRBV30
j_gene: TRBJ2-6

CDR3aa: CASSVEDSYQPQHF
v_gene: TRBV9
j_gene: TRBJ1-5

CDR3aa: CASSAGERDTEAFF
v_gene: TRBV6-5
j_gene: TRBJ1-1

CDR3aa: CASSLTGFGYTF
v_gene: TRBV7-8
j_gene: TRBJ1-2

CDR3aa: CASSEISGGAAYEQYF
v_gene: TRBV2
j_gene: TRBJ2-7

CDR3aa: CASSLGSTNEKLFF
v_gene: TRBV5-1
j_gene: TRBJ1-4

CDR3aa: CASSPGTGFSPLHF
v_gene: TRBV28
j_gene: TRBJ1-6

CDR3aa: CASAPRGTVNTEAFF
v_gene: TRBV7-3
j_gene: TRBJ1-1

CDR3aa: CASSLLGQRNTDTQYF
v_gene: TRBV7-2
j_gene: TRBJ2-3

CDR3aa: CASSLGPNNEQFF
v_gene: TRBV7-7
j_gene: TRBJ2-1

CDR3aa: CASSPYPLAGGRTDTQYF
v_gene: TRBV7-8
j_gene: TRBJ2-3

CDR3aa: CASSQGSQRSTDTQYF
v_gene: TRBV7-9
j_gene: TRBJ2-3

CDR3aa: CASSYPGGGNYGYTF
v_gene: TRBV6-6
j_gene: TRBJ1-2

CDR3aa: CASISPGVGSTEAFF
v_gene: TRBV28
j_gene: TRBJ1-1

CDR3aa: CASTRGGDTGELFF
v_gene: TRBV6-5
j_gene: TRBJ2-2

CDR3aa: CASSLELGRGGYEQYF
v_gene: TRBV5-4
j_gene: TRBJ2-7

CDR3aa: CASSSLAGGARGEQYF
v_gene: TRBV6-2/TRBV6-3
j_gene: TRBJ2-7

CDR3aa: CAWAMASADYNEQFF
v_gene: TRBV30
j_gene: TRBJ2-1